The text below deals with one TCR beta chain. TCRdb's copy holds only in-frame clones and misses some; the assay was immunoSEQ multiplex PCR. The sample yields about 270,000 clones, 91% seen once. The sample originates from a study of blood T cell repertoires in COVID-19. Per germline, CDR1 MNHNY and CDR2 SVGAGI (reference sequence). V was pared by 6 bases and J by 2 bases, with 13 bases between. The CDR3 is 14 amino acids. J is TRBJ2-5 and V is TRBV6-6, with TRBD2 as a possible D gene (6 bases). Specimen: PBMCs or T cells enriched from blood (not recorded which). The receptor's source is a man in his forties who had been exposed to COVID-19. As DNA, the CDR3 is TGTGCCAGCAGCGCCCCCGGGAGTCAAGAGACCCAGTACTTC. This encodes CASSAPGSQETQYF.